Listed here is a single TCR beta chain. The sample belongs to a study of shared clonotypes between healthy human individuals. Over several immunoSEQ plates, each subset's genomic DNA was distributed in even portions. Libraries were prepared by immunoSEQ multiplex PCR; TCRdb keeps only in-frame clonotypes and omits some of them. The sample records about 2,500,000 clones, 90% to 95% being singletons. With 1 base clipped from V and 3 bases from J, the junction kept 1 base outside the gene matches. CDR3 length: 14 residues. Germline assignment: CDR1 GTSNPN and CDR2 SVGIG (reference sequence). The sequencing sample was made of naive CD4+ T cells sorted from blood. Subset described: CD45RA+ positively selected. The gene calls are TRBV30 and TRBJ2-3; 10 bases line up with TRBD2. This receptor was taken from a man aged 18 to 30 in good health. CDR3 amino acids: CAWSDSGRTDTQYF. CDR3 in DNA: TGTGCCTGGAGTGATAGCGGGAGGACAGATACGCAGTATTTT.